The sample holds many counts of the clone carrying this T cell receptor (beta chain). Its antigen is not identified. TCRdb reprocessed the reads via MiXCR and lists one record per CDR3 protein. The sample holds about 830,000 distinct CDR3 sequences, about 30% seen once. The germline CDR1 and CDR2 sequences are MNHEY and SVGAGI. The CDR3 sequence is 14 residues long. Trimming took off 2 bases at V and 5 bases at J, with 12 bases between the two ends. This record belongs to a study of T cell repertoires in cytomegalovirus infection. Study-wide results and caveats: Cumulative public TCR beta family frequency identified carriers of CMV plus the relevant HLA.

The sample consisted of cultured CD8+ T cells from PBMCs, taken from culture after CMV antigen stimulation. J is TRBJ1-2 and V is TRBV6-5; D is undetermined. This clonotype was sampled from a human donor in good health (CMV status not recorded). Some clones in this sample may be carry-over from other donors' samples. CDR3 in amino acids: CASSYVGSEYGYTF. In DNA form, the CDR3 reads TGTGCCAGCAGTTACGTGGGATCAGAGTATGGCTACACCTTC.